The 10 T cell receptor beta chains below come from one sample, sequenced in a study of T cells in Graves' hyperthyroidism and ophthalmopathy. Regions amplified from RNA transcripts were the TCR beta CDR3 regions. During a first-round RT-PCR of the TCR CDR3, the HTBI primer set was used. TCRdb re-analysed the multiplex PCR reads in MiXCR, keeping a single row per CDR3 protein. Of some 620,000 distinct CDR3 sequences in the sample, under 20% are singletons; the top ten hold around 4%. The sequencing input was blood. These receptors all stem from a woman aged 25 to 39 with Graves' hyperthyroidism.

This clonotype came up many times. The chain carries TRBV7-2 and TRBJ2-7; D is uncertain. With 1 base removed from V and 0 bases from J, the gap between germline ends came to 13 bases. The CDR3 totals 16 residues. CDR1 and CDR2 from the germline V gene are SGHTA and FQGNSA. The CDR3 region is CASSLDGPPSSYEQYF. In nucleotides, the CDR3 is TGTGCCAGCAGCTTAGACGGACCGCCGAGCTCCTACGAGCAGTACTTC.

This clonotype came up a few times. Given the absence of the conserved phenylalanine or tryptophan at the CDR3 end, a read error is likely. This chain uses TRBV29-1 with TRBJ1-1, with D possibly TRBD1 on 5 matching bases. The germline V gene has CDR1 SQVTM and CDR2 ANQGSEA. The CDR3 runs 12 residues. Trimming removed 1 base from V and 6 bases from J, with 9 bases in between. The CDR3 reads CSVEVQGSEAFL. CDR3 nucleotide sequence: TGCAGCGTTGAAGTTCAGGGTTCTGAAGCTTTCCTT.

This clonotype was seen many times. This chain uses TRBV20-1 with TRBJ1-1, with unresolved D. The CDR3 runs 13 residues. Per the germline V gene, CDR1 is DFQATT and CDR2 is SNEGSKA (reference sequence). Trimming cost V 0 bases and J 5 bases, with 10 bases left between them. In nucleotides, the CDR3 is TGCAGTGCTAGAGATCAGTGGGAAACTGAAGCTTTCTTT. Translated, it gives CSARDQWETEAFF.

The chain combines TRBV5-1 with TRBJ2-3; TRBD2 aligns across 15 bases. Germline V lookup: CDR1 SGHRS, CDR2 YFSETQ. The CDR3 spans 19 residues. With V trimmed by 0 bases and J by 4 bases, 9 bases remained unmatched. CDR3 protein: CASSLARTSGRAGSDTQYF. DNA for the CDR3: TGCGCCAGCAGCTTGGCCCGGACTAGCGGGAGGGCCGGGTCAGATACGCAGTATTTT.

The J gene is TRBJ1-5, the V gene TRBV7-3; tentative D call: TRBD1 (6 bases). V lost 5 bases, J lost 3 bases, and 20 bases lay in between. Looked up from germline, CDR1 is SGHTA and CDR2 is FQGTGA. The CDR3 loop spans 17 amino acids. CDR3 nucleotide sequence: TGTGCCAGCAGCCCCATCCCACAGGGTAGTACCAATCAGCCCCAGCATTTT. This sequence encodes CASSPIPQGSTNQPQHF.

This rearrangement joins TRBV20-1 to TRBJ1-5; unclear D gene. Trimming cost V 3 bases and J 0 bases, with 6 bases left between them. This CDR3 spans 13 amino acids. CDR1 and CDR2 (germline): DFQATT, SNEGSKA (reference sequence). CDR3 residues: CSARIYSNQPQHF. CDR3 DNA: TGCAGTGCTAGGATTTATAGCAATCAGCCCCAGCATTTT.

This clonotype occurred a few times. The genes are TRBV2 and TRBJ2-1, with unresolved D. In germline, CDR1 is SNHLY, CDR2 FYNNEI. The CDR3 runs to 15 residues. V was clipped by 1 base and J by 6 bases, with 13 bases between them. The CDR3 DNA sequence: TGTGCCAGCAGTGAAGAGCCTAATTTGACCAATGAGCAGTTCTTC. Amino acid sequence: CASSEEPNLTNEQFF.

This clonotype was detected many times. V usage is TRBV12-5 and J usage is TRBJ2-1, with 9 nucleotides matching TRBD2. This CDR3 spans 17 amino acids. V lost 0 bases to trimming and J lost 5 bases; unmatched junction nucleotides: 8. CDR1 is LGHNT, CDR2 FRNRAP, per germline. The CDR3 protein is CASGLVLGGGDNNEQFF. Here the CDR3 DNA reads TGTGCTAGTGGTTTGGTACTTGGCGGGGGGGACAACAATGAGCAGTTCTTC.

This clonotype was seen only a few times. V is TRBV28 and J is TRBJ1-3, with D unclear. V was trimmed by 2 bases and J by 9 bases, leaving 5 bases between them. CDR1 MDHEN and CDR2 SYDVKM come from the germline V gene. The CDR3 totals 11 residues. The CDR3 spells CASSLSATIYF. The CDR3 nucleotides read TGTGCCAGCAGTTTAAGCGCCACCATATATTTT.

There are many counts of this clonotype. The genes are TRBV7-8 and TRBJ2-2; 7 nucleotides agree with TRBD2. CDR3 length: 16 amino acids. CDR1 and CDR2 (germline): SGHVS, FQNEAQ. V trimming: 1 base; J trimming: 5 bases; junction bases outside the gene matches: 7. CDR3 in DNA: TGTGCCAGCAGCTTAGTCTGGGGGAGGGTGACCGGGGAGCTGTTTTTT. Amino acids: CASSLVWGRVTGELFF.